The rows below give T cell receptor beta chains drawn from one sample of a study of shared clonotypes between healthy human individuals. The table came from immunoSEQ multiplex PCR; TCRdb's copy has only in-frame clones and leaves some out. Of some 1,100,000 clones in the sample, around 78% were seen once. The material sequenced was memory CD4+ T cells from PBMCs. These receptors all stem from a man younger than 30 in good health. Some clones in this sample may be carry-over from other donors' samples. Both conserved end residues are part of each CDR3. Each record gives: J gene, V gene, D gene, clone size, CDR3 protein, CDR3 DNA. D genes are given only for firm matches. The size field is filled for only some rows; it gives once, few, many or a size class.

j_call: TRBJ2-2; v_call: TRBV5-1; d_call: TRBD2; clone_size: -; cdr3_aa: CASSSGTSGSLDTGELFF; cdr3_nt: TGCGCCAGCAGCTCGGGGACTAGCGGGAGCCTCGACACCGGGGAGCTGTTTTTT
j_call: TRBJ2-5; v_call: TRBV29-1; d_call: -; clone_size: many; cdr3_aa: CSVGGLQETQYF; cdr3_nt: TGCAGCGTAGGAGGACTTCAAGAGACCCAGTACTTC
j_call: TRBJ2-3; v_call: TRBV7-2; d_call: -; clone_size: few; cdr3_aa: CASRGGAGLTRADTQYF; cdr3_nt: TGTGCCAGCAGAGGGGGAGCGGGACTCACCCGGGCAGATACGCAGTATTTT
j_call: TRBJ1-1; v_call: TRBV7-9; d_call: -; clone_size: few; cdr3_aa: CASSLMGETEAFF; cdr3_nt: TGTGCCAGCAGCTTGATGGGGGAAACTGAAGCTTTCTTT
j_call: TRBJ2-7; v_call: TRBV7-2; d_call: -; clone_size: few; cdr3_aa: CASSLDSNYEQYF; cdr3_nt: TGTGCCAGCAGCTTGGACTCGAACTACGAGCAGTACTTC
j_call: TRBJ1-1; v_call: TRBV5-1; d_call: -; clone_size: -; cdr3_aa: CASSAQGFPNTEAFF; cdr3_nt: TGCGCCAGCAGCGCCCAGGGGTTCCCAAACACTGAAGCTTTCTTT
j_call: TRBJ2-1; v_call: TRBV5-1; d_call: -; clone_size: -; cdr3_aa: CASSLALPPDNEQFF; cdr3_nt: TGCGCCAGCAGCTTGGCCTTACCCCCTGACAATGAGCAGTTCTTC
j_call: TRBJ2-7; v_call: TRBV18; d_call: -; clone_size: few; cdr3_aa: CASSPPGARSFSYEQYF; cdr3_nt: TGTGCCAGCTCACCACCGGGGGCCAGGTCCTTCTCCTACGAGCAGTACTTC
j_call: TRBJ2-1; v_call: TRBV7-2; d_call: TRBD2; clone_size: once; cdr3_aa: CASRFSSGSLSEQFF; cdr3_nt: TGTGCCAGCAGGTTCTCTAGCGGGAGTCTTTCTGAGCAGTTCTTC
j_call: TRBJ1-2; v_call: TRBV7-8; d_call: -; clone_size: -; cdr3_aa: CASSLAGQSKGYGYTF; cdr3_nt: TGTGCCAGCAGCTTAGCCGGACAGTCAAAAGGTTATGGCTACACCTTC
j_call: TRBJ2-2; v_call: TRBV5-1; d_call: -; clone_size: -; cdr3_aa: CASRRDSMNTGELFF; cdr3_nt: TGCGCCAGCCGGCGGGACTCCATGAACACCGGGGAGCTGTTTTTT
j_call: TRBJ2-3; v_call: TRBV28; d_call: TRBD2; clone_size: -; cdr3_aa: CASSGDWTSGDFTDTQYF; cdr3_nt: TGTGCCAGCAGCGGGGACTGGACTAGCGGAGATTTCACAGATACGCAGTATTTT
j_call: TRBJ1-4; v_call: TRBV28; d_call: -; clone_size: few; cdr3_aa: CASSLQGPEKLFF; cdr3_nt: TGTGCCAGCAGTTTACAGGGACCCGAAAAACTGTTTTTT
j_call: TRBJ2-3; v_call: TRBV7-9; d_call: TRBD2; clone_size: -; cdr3_aa: CASSLRGRALTDTQYF; cdr3_nt: TGTGCCAGCAGCTTAAGAGGGAGGGCCCTCACAGATACGCAGTATTTT
j_call: TRBJ2-1; v_call: TRBV7-6; d_call: -; clone_size: -; cdr3_aa: CASSLVGTNYNEQFF; cdr3_nt: TGTGCCAGCAGCTTAGTTGGGACCAACTACAATGAGCAGTTCTTC
j_call: TRBJ2-7; v_call: TRBV28; d_call: -; clone_size: few; cdr3_aa: CASISNTVVRSSYEQYF; cdr3_nt: TGTGCCAGCATTTCGAACACCGTCGTTCGGAGCTCCTACGAGCAGTACTTC
j_call: TRBJ2-7; v_call: TRBV7-2; d_call: -; clone_size: -; cdr3_aa: CASSQMGVGGTHEQYF; cdr3_nt: TGTGCCAGCAGCCAGATGGGCGTTGGGGGAACCCACGAGCAGTACTTC
j_call: TRBJ1-1; v_call: TRBV18; d_call: -; clone_size: -; cdr3_aa: CASSPSTGGDTEAFF; cdr3_nt: TGTGCCAGCTCACCCTCGACGGGGGGGGACACTGAAGCTTTCTTT
j_call: TRBJ1-1; v_call: TRBV19; d_call: -; clone_size: -; cdr3_aa: CASSILGGRNTEAFF; cdr3_nt: TGTGCCAGTAGTATCTTAGGGGGGAGGAACACTGAAGCTTTCTTT
j_call: TRBJ2-1; v_call: TRBV5-1; d_call: -; clone_size: -; cdr3_aa: CASSRAYNEQFF; cdr3_nt: TGCGCCAGCAGTCGGGCCTACAATGAGCAGTTCTTC
j_call: TRBJ2-1; v_call: TRBV21-1; d_call: -; clone_size: -; cdr3_aa: CASSKLREQFF; cdr3_nt: TGTGCCAGCAGCAAACTGCGGGAGCAGTTCTTC
j_call: TRBJ2-7; v_call: TRBV5-1; d_call: TRBD1; clone_size: -; cdr3_aa: CASRPSGTGASSGSYEQYF; cdr3_nt: TGCGCCAGCAGACCCTCCGGGACAGGGGCGAGCTCCGGCTCCTACGAGCAGTACTTC
j_call: TRBJ2-7; v_call: TRBV7-3; d_call: TRBD1; clone_size: -; cdr3_aa: CASSYDRAYEQYF; cdr3_nt: TGTGCCAGCAGTTACGACAGGGCCTACGAGCAGTACTTC
j_call: TRBJ1-1; v_call: TRBV7-2; d_call: -; clone_size: -; cdr3_aa: CASSPRREAPGEAFF; cdr3_nt: TGTGCCAGCAGCCCGCGGAGGGAGGCTCCAGGGGAAGCTTTCTTT
j_call: TRBJ2-3; v_call: TRBV9; d_call: -; clone_size: -; cdr3_aa: CASSVGGAGLITDTQYF; cdr3_nt: TGTGCCAGCAGCGTAGGTGGGGCAGGTCTAATCACAGATACGCAGTATTTT
j_call: TRBJ1-4; v_call: TRBV9; d_call: -; clone_size: -; cdr3_aa: CASSVDRGGTNEKLFF; cdr3_nt: TGTGCCAGCAGCGTAGATCGGGGTGGTACTAATGAAAAACTGTTTTTT
j_call: TRBJ1-5; v_call: TRBV19; d_call: TRBD1; clone_size: -; cdr3_aa: CASRDRGGRKSNQPQHF; cdr3_nt: TGTGCCAGCAGGGACAGGGGAGGTCGAAAGAGCAATCAGCCCCAGCATTTT
j_call: TRBJ2-5; v_call: TRBV7-3; d_call: TRBD1; clone_size: -; cdr3_aa: CASSPRTGLGETQYF; cdr3_nt: TGTGCCAGCAGCCCCCGGACAGGGCTGGGAGAGACCCAGTACTTC
j_call: TRBJ2-7; v_call: TRBV6-5; d_call: -; clone_size: -; cdr3_aa: CASSWHQGRGEQYF; cdr3_nt: TGTGCCAGCAGTTGGCACCAGGGGCGCGGCGAGCAGTACTTC
j_call: TRBJ2-1; v_call: TRBV15; d_call: TRBD2; clone_size: -; cdr3_aa: CATSTSGTSGYNEQFF; cdr3_nt: TGTGCCACCAGCACCTCCGGGACTAGCGGTTACAATGAGCAGTTCTTC
j_call: TRBJ1-5; v_call: TRBV28; d_call: TRBD1; clone_size: -; cdr3_aa: CASSLVRGRQPQHF; cdr3_nt: TGTGCCAGCAGTTTGGTCAGGGGGAGACAGCCCCAGCATTTT
j_call: TRBJ2-3; v_call: TRBV5-1; d_call: -; clone_size: -; cdr3_aa: CASSSGHTDTQYF; cdr3_nt: TGCGCCAGCAGCTCGGGACATACAGATACGCAGTATTTT
j_call: TRBJ2-3; v_call: TRBV9; d_call: TRBD2; clone_size: few; cdr3_aa: CASSARAGEPTDTQYF; cdr3_nt: TGTGCCAGCAGCGCGCGGGCGGGGGAACCCACAGATACGCAGTATTTT
j_call: TRBJ2-3; v_call: TRBV5-5; d_call: TRBD1; clone_size: -; cdr3_aa: CASSSPRTGSTDTQYF; cdr3_nt: TGTGCCAGCAGCTCCCCCAGGACAGGAAGCACAGATACGCAGTATTTT
j_call: TRBJ2-1; v_call: TRBV7-9; d_call: -; clone_size: few; cdr3_aa: CASSHQTLYGVPEQFF; cdr3_nt: TGTGCCAGCAGCCACCAAACCCTCTATGGCGTTCCTGAGCAGTTCTTC
j_call: TRBJ1-1; v_call: TRBV11-3; d_call: -; clone_size: -; cdr3_aa: CASSLWGNTEAFF; cdr3_nt: TGTGCCAGCAGCTTATGGGGGAACACTGAAGCTTTCTTT
j_call: TRBJ1-5; v_call: TRBV9; d_call: -; clone_size: -; cdr3_aa: CASSVGGQGQPQHF; cdr3_nt: TGTGCCAGCAGCGTAGGGGGGCAGGGGCAGCCCCAGCATTTT
j_call: TRBJ2-3; v_call: TRBV7-8; d_call: TRBD2; clone_size: -; cdr3_aa: CASSLGLAGGADTQYF; cdr3_nt: TGTGCCAGCAGCCTCGGACTAGCGGGAGGGGCAGATACGCAGTATTTT
j_call: TRBJ2-1; v_call: TRBV6-5; d_call: -; clone_size: few; cdr3_aa: CASIAQGEQFF; cdr3_nt: TGTGCCAGCATCGCTCAGGGGGAGCAGTTCTTC
j_call: TRBJ1-2; v_call: TRBV27; d_call: TRBD1; clone_size: -; cdr3_aa: CASRLGGNRDSVYGYTF; cdr3_nt: TGTGCCAGCAGACTTGGGGGAAACCGGGACAGCGTATATGGCTACACCTTC
j_call: TRBJ2-7; v_call: TRBV4-1; d_call: TRBD1; clone_size: -; cdr3_aa: CASRSTGGGEQYF; cdr3_nt: TGCGCCAGCAGGTCGACAGGGGGAGGTGAGCAGTACTTC
j_call: TRBJ2-2; v_call: TRBV18; d_call: TRBD1; clone_size: -; cdr3_aa: CASSPRDRNTGELFF; cdr3_nt: TGTGCCAGCTCACCACGGGACAGGAACACCGGGGAGCTGTTTTTT
j_call: TRBJ1-1; v_call: TRBV27; d_call: -; clone_size: -; cdr3_aa: CASSFRQPMNTEAFF; cdr3_nt: TGTGCCAGCAGTTTCCGACAGCCGATGAACACTGAAGCTTTCTTT
j_call: TRBJ1-1; v_call: TRBV10-3; d_call: -; clone_size: -; cdr3_aa: CAIRGHGVGTEAFF; cdr3_nt: TGTGCCATCAGAGGGCATGGAGTCGGGACTGAAGCTTTCTTT
j_call: TRBJ2-5; v_call: TRBV6-6; d_call: TRBD2; clone_size: -; cdr3_aa: CASSLFGGRGETQYF; cdr3_nt: TGTGCCAGCAGTCTTTTCGGCGGGAGAGGGGAGACCCAGTACTTC
j_call: TRBJ1-1; v_call: TRBV30; d_call: -; clone_size: few; cdr3_aa: CAWSARARAFF; cdr3_nt: TGTGCCTGGAGTGCCAGGGCCCGGGCTTTCTTT
j_call: TRBJ1-4; v_call: TRBV15; d_call: -; clone_size: -; cdr3_aa: CATSRDGGEKLFF; cdr3_nt: TGTGCCACCAGCAGAGATGGTGGAGAAAAACTGTTTTTT
j_call: TRBJ2-5; v_call: TRBV18; d_call: TRBD2; clone_size: many; cdr3_aa: CASSPPAGGKETQYF; cdr3_nt: TGTGCCAGCTCACCACCCGCGGGAGGAAAAGAGACCCAGTACTTC
j_call: TRBJ2-3; v_call: TRBV4-1; d_call: TRBD2; clone_size: -; cdr3_aa: CASSQGPAGPTDTQYF; cdr3_nt: TGCGCCAGCAGCCAAGGGCCAGCGGGACCCACAGATACGCAGTATTTT
j_call: TRBJ1-1; v_call: TRBV11-2; d_call: -; clone_size: -; cdr3_aa: CASSAYGTSGTEAFF; cdr3_nt: TGTGCCAGCAGCGCGTACGGGACTTCCGGCACTGAAGCTTTCTTT
j_call: TRBJ2-7; v_call: TRBV10-2; d_call: TRBD2; clone_size: -; cdr3_aa: CASSVKAGAEQYF; cdr3_nt: TGCGCCAGCAGTGTCAAGGCGGGAGCCGAGCAGTACTTC
j_call: TRBJ2-1; v_call: TRBV5-4; d_call: -; clone_size: -; cdr3_aa: CASSLDWNEQFF; cdr3_nt: TGTGCCAGCAGCTTGGATTGGAATGAGCAGTTCTTC
j_call: TRBJ2-1; v_call: TRBV7-3; d_call: -; clone_size: -; cdr3_aa: CASSLRTGVDEQFF; cdr3_nt: TGTGCCAGCAGCTTGCGAACGGGGGTCGATGAGCAGTTCTTC
j_call: TRBJ1-3; v_call: TRBV7-2; d_call: -; clone_size: -; cdr3_aa: CASSLLHSGNTIYF; cdr3_nt: TGTGCCAGCAGCTTATTACACTCTGGAAACACCATATATTTT
j_call: TRBJ2-5; v_call: TRBV11-2; d_call: TRBD1; clone_size: -; cdr3_aa: CASSLAGQGTGTQYF; cdr3_nt: TGTGCCAGCAGCTTAGCGGGACAGGGAACGGGGACCCAGTACTTC
j_call: TRBJ2-7; v_call: TRBV29-1; d_call: TRBD1; clone_size: few; cdr3_aa: CSVEGGTGMDEQYF; cdr3_nt: TGCAGCGTTGAAGGGGGGACAGGTATGGACGAGCAGTACTTC
j_call: TRBJ2-7; v_call: TRBV7-9; d_call: -; clone_size: -; cdr3_aa: CASSDTRGGNEQYF; cdr3_nt: TGTGCCAGCAGCGATACCAGGGGAGGCAACGAGCAGTACTTC